This T cell receptor (beta chain) emerged from a study of blood T cell repertoires in COVID-19. Whole-study context: The origin of the acute and convalescent COVID-19 samples was the United States, Italy and Spain. PBMCs, B-cell-depleted T cells, or T cells provided the cDNA or gDNA that made up the material.

This clone appeared a few times. Sequenced by immunoSEQ multiplex PCR; TCRdb stores in-frame clones only, minus some. In the table there are fewer than 150,000 clones, approximately 80% of which are singletons. Trimming pared 5 bases from V and 2 bases from J, leaving 8 bases between. The CDR3 totals 13 residues. CDR1 is SEHNR and CDR2 is FQNEAQ in the germline V gene (reference sequence). Material for sequencing was peripheral blood. The sequence was collected from a woman of 80 years or more in a cohort sampled during active or convalescent COVID-19. The chain recombines TRBV7-9 with TRBJ2-3; D may be TRBD2 (6 bases). The CDR3, as DNA: TGTGCCAGCAGCCGCGGGACCACAGATACGCAGTATTTT. It yields the protein CASSRGTTDTQYF.